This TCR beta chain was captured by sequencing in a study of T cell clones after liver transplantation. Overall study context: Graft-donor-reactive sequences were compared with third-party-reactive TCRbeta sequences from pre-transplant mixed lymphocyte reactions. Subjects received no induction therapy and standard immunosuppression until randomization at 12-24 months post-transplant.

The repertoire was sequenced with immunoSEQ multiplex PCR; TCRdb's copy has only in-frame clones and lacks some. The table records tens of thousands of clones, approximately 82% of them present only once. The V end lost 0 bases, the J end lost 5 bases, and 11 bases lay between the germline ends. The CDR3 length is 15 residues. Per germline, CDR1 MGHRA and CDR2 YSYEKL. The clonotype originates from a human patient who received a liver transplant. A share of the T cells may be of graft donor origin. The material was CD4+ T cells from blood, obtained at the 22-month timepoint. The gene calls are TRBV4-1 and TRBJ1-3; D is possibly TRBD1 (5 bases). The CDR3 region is CASSQELRGRNTIYF. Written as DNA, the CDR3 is TGCGCCAGCAGCCAAGAACTCCGGGGCAGAAACACCATATATTTT.